Following are 7 T cell receptor beta chains from one sample sequenced in a study of Ad26.COV2.S vaccination and SARS-CoV-2 variants. Sample treatment: roughly 19 received Ad26.COV2.S at low or high dose, single or two shots; five or six received placebo; per-sample allocation not given. The study sampled participants on day 63 after the first vaccine or placebo injection. Sequencing used immunoSEQ multiplex PCR; TCRdb keeps in-frame clones, though not all of them. The sample has just under 250,000 clones, roughly 90% seen once. This specimen consisted of peripheral blood, obtained in a trial of Ad26.COV2.S vaccine versus placebo. The receptors stem from a person aged 18 to 59 who received the Ad26.COV2.S COVID-19 vaccine or a placebo.

The chain joins TRBV30 to TRBJ1-2; maybe TRBD1 (6 bases). V lost 0 bases and J 2 bases, leaving 19 bases between the germline ends. Germline-derived CDR1 and CDR2 are GTSNPN and SVGIG (reference sequence). The CDR3 totals 17 residues. The CDR3 sequence is CAWSVTGGAWDNYGYTF. For the CDR3, the DNA is TGTGCCTGGAGTGTAACGGGGGGCGCGTGGGACAACTATGGCTACACCTTC.

The chain couples TRBV4-1 to TRBJ2-2; 7 positions agree with TRBD2. The CDR3 loop spans 16 amino acids. Unmatched junction bases numbered 6, after V lost 1 base and J lost 4 bases. Per the germline V gene, CDR1 is MGHRA and CDR2 is YSYEKL. The CDR3 sequence: CASSQGSGTITGELFF. As DNA, the CDR3 is TGCGCCAGCAGCCAAGGAAGCGGGACGATCACCGGGGAGCTGTTTTTT.

The chain combines TRBV6-1 with TRBJ2-2, with 9 bases fitting TRBD2. Germline CDR1 is MNHNS and CDR2 is SASEGT. Losses at the gene ends were 3 bases for V and 7 bases for J; bases not matched to a gene: 9. The CDR3 length is 16 residues. CDR3 DNA: TGTGCCAGCAGTGAGCTAGCGGGGCGTTTTAACGGGGAGCTGTTTTTT. It encodes CASSELAGRFNGELFF.

The chain combines TRBV2 with TRBJ2-1; D might be TRBD1 (5 bases). The germline V gene has CDR1 SNHLY and CDR2 FYNNEI. The V and J ends lost 4 bases and 0 bases respectively, with 16 bases between them. This CDR3 contains 17 residues. Written as DNA, the CDR3 is TGTGCCAGCAGTGTTGGGGCAGGGCTTAGCTCCTACAATGAGCAGTTCTTC. This codes for CASSVGAGLSSYNEQFF. The full variable domain, with the rest looked up from reference TRBV2 and TRBJ2-1, is EPEVTQTPSHQVTQMGQEVILRCVPISNHLYFYWYRQILGQKVEFLVSFYNNEISEKSEIFDDQFSVERPDGSNFTLKIRSTKLEDSAMYFCASSVGAGLSSYNEQFFGPGTRLTVL.

This clone was detected a few times. The chain carries TRBV20-1 and TRBJ1-4; no clear D. From germline, CDR1 is DFQATT and CDR2 SNEGSKA (reference sequence). Between the trimmed V and J ends, which lost 3 bases and 14 bases, there was a span of 13 bases. This CDR3 has 11 residues. The CDR3 here is CSARELGFLFF. The CDR3 nucleotides are TGCAGTGCTAGGGAGTTAGGGTTTCTGTTTTTT.

The genes are TRBV5-1 and TRBJ1-6; TRBD1 matches at 10 bases. Losses at the gene ends were 5 bases for V and 10 bases for J; bases not matched to a gene: 12. The CDR3 runs to 16 residues. In germline, CDR1 is SGHRS, CDR2 YFSETQ. The CDR3 nucleotides read TGCGCCAGCAGAAGCCAAGAGGACAGGGGGGGATCACCCCTCCACTTT. Translated, it gives CASRSQEDRGGSPLHF.

This sequence joins TRBV7-9 and TRBJ2-5; 9 positions match TRBD1. The J segment lost 8 bases and the V segment lost 1 base, leaving 14 bases of the junction unmatched. The CDR3 is 17 residues long. Germline V gene lookup returns CDR1 SEHNR and CDR2 FQNEAQ (reference sequence). The CDR3 spells CASSLVAGAGQGVTQYF. CDR3 nucleotides: TGTGCCAGCAGCTTAGTCGCGGGGGCGGGACAGGGCGTAACCCAGTACTTC.